This passage covers 7 T cell receptor beta chains from one sample sequenced in a study of tumor and adjacent non-tumor tissue in lung cancer. A modified ARM-PCR protocol with three rounds of nested PCR amplified TCRbeta. Via MiXCR, TCRdb re-called the multiplex PCR reads, giving one row per CDR3 protein. The table lists 55,000 to 75,000 distinct CDR3 sequences, about three fifths of them singletons. The template was RNA from unsorted bulk tissue. The sample taken for sequencing was lung tumor tissue. These TCRs come from a man between 50 and 59 years old with non-small cell lung cancer.

This clonotype has a count of ten or more. The V call is TRBV11-2, the J call TRBJ1-2, with 9 bases fitting TRBD1. The CDR3 is 16 amino acids. The germline gives CDR1 SGHAT, CDR2 FQNNGV. V trimming: 1 base; J trimming: 6 bases; junction bases outside the gene matches: 9. CDR3 in DNA: TGTGCCAGCAGCTTAGCAGGGACAGGGCGCTCCAATGGCTACACCTTC. As protein: CASSLAGTGRSNGYTF. The full variable domain, its missing parts supplied by reference TRBV11-2 and TRBJ1-2, is EAGVAQSPRYKIIEKRQSVAFWCNPISGHATLYWYQQILGQGPKLLIQFQNNGVVDDSQLPKDRFSAERLKGVDSTLKIQPAKLEDSAVYLCASSLAGTGRSNGYTFGSGTRLTVV.

A word on this clonotype: One end of the junction fails to match germline, which may point to a read error. V usage is TRBV7-8 and J usage is TRBJ2-3; 7 bases fit TRBD2. This CDR3 spans 16 amino acids. Germline V CDR1 and CDR2: SGHVS, FQNEAQ. Here the CDR3 DNA reads TGTGCCAGCAGCTGGGGGGGGGGAAGAGCTGCAGATACGCGGTATTTT. Amino acid sequence: CASSWGGGRAADTRYF.

About this clonotype itself: One base away lies a much larger clone, so this may be a sequencing read error. J is TRBJ2-1 and V is TRBV5-6, with D maybe TRBD1 (7 bases). Germline V gene data show CDR1 as SGHDT and CDR2 as YYEEEE. The CDR3 extends over 17 amino acids. Written as DNA, the CDR3 is TGTGTCAGCAGCTTGCTCTCTCAGGGGGGATCCTACAATGAGCAGTTCTTC. It is translated as CVSSLLSQGGSYNEQFF.

A note on this clonotype: This sequence may be a read error, since a much larger clone differs from it by one base. This chain connects TRBV7-9 to TRBJ2-7, with 7 bases identical to TRBD1. In germline, CDR1 is SEHNR, CDR2 FQNEAQ (reference sequence). The length of the CDR3 is 14 residues. The DNA for the CDR3 is TGTGACAGCAGCCCACCGGGACAGACCTACGAGCAGTACTTC. This sequence encodes CDSSPPGQTYEQYF.

Notes on this clonotype: The junction departs from germline at one end; a sequencing error may be responsible. The chain has TRBV28 and TRBJ2-2; D perhaps matches TRBD2 (6 bases). This CDR3 is built from 14 residues. The germline V gene encodes CDR1 MDHEN and CDR2 SYDVKM. The CDR3 here is CASKILTNTGGLFF. CDR3 sequence (DNA): TGTGCCAGCAAGATCTTGACGAACACCGGGGGGCTGTTTTTT.

Comment on this clonotype: One end of the junction does not line up with germline, which may come from a read error. This chain uses TRBV12-3 or TRBV12-4 with TRBJ1-1; D ambiguous. The CDR3 extends over 12 amino acids. This chain's CDR3 is CASSLGSTEAFF. CDR3 coding DNA: TGTGCCAGCAGCCTAGGGAGCACTGAAGCATTCTTT.

Regarding this clonotype: A junction end diverges from the germline sequence, so it may reflect a read error. The gene calls are TRBV28 and TRBJ1-5; D is uncertain. CDR1 and CDR2 from the germline V gene are MDHEN and SYDVKM. This CDR3 contains 12 residues. This CDR3 reads CASNPPRGPQHF. The CDR3 DNA reads as TGTGCTAGCAATCCCCCCCGCGGCCCCCAACATTTT. The whole variable domain, filled in from reference TRBV28 and TRBJ1-5, reads DVKVTQSSRYLVKRTGEKVFLECVQDMDHENMFWYRQDPGLGLRLIYFSYDVKMKEKGDIPEGYSVSREKKERFSLILESASTNQTSMYLCASNPPRGPQHFGDGTRLSIL.